This T cell receptor (beta chain) was identified in a study of T cell responses to AZD1222 COVID-19 vaccine. Study results and caveats: Seropositive status at baseline applied to only a handful of AZD1222 recipients. Spike as a whole was targeted by vaccine-associated CD4 TCRs, dominant at 160-218 and 743-854. Most donors were white British and more were female, and clonal diversity was possibly underestimated. Sampled repertoires all dated from after the peak T cell response.

Only a few counts were recorded for this clone. The target antigen is unknown. The table came from immunoSEQ multiplex PCR; TCRdb's copy has only in-frame clones and leaves some out. The sample lists 95,000 to 150,000 clones, roughly 90% occurring once. The V segment lost 0 bases and the J segment 2 bases; nucleotides outside the gene matches: 6. Germline CDR1 SGDLS, CDR2 YYNGEE. The CDR3 is 17 residues long. The source was peripheral blood, collected on day 0 of AZD1222 vaccination. The chain joins TRBV9 to TRBJ2-3, with TRBD2 identical over 10 bases. The sequence derives from an adult in good health. The CDR3 DNA reads as TGTGCCAGCAGCGTAGAGGCTAGCGGGGGACCCACAGATACGCAGTATTTT. It codes for CASSVEASGGPTDTQYF.